The clone carrying this TCR beta chain was picked up a small number of times. TCRdb passed the 5' RACE reads through MiXCR, listing each CDR3 protein once. The table shows around 30,000 distinct CDR3 sequences, with around 22% occurring only once. Sequenced sample: memory CD4+ T cells sorted from blood. Subset indicated: memory CD4+ T cells, CD4+CD45RO+CD25-. The clonotype originates from a female donor with breast cancer.

CDR3 protein: CASSFGGRTDTQYF. CDR3 sequence (DNA): TGTGCCAGCAGCTTCGGGGGGAGAACAGATACGCAGTATTTT. This chain joins TRBV7-3 and TRBJ2-3, with 7 bases that match TRBD2. V trimming: 3 bases; J trimming: 3 bases; junction bases outside the gene matches: 3. The CDR3 extends over 14 amino acids. Germline V gene data show CDR1 as SGHTA and CDR2 as FQGTGA.